These 8 T cell receptor beta chains were sequenced from one sample in a study of regulatory T cells in long-lasting Graves disease. The time point: newly diagnosed GD, antithyroid drugs for less than 3 months. The TCR library was prepared using RNA isolated from PBMCs. In building TCR beta libraries, iRepertoire HTBI primers were used together with Arm-PCR of CDR3 regions. MiXCR, applied by TCRdb to the multiplex PCR reads, yields one record per CDR3 protein. The table shows some 250,000 distinct CDR3 sequences, with 15% to 20% occurring only once. These same data were also listed under a study on T cells in Graves' hyperthyroidism and ophthalmopathy.

The sequencing here drew on peripheral blood mononuclear cells (PBMCs), taken at new diagnosis, from a patient treated with antithyroid drugs. The origin of the receptors is a young woman with Graves disease.

This clonotype was recorded many times. This chain connects TRBV6-2 or TRBV6-3 to TRBJ2-1, with unresolved D. V lost 2 bases, J lost 0 bases, and 2 bases lay in between. The germline gives CDR1 MNHEY, CDR2 SVGEGT. The CDR3 is 13 amino acids. CDR3 amino acids: CASSYDSYNEQFF. The CDR3 bases are TGTGCCAGCAGTTACGACTCCTACAATGAGCAGTTCTTC.

This clonotype was seen ten or more times. The chain joins TRBV6-1 to TRBJ2-2; TRBD2 is a possible D gene (5 bases). CDR3 size: 14 residues. Trimming cost V 10 bases and J 2 bases, with 14 bases left between them. The germline V gene encodes CDR1 MNHNS and CDR2 SASEGT. CDR3 amino acids: CATTGKTNTGELFF. In nucleotides, the CDR3 is TGTGCCACCACGGGAAAAACAAACACCGGGGAGCTGTTTTTT.

This clonotype was seen many times. This chain joins TRBV20-1 and TRBJ1-5, with D possibly matching TRBD1 (5 bases). The V gene's germline CDR1 is DFQATT and CDR2 SNEGSKA (reference sequence). The CDR3 totals 12 residues. V gave up 5 bases and J gave up 7 bases, with 12 bases separating them. CDR3 bases: TGCAGTGCTGGGACGGTCAGACAGCCCCAGCATTTT. The encoded protein is CSAGTVRQPQHF.

The V gene is TRBV5-1, the J gene TRBJ2-3; D unresolved. The end of the DNA aligns better with TRBJ1-1, so the J call may be wrong. The CDR3 consists of 14 residues. Germline V lookup: CDR1 SGHRS, CDR2 YFSETQ. This CDR3 is CASSPTTRNTEAFF. CDR3 DNA sequence: TGCGCCAGCAGCCCGACGACCCGGAACACTGAAGCTTTCTTT.

This clonotype has at least ten counts. The chain carries TRBV20-1 and TRBJ1-2, with D tentatively TRBD1 (5 bases). V lost 6 bases, J lost 5 bases, and 10 bases lay in between. Germline V gene data show CDR1 as DFQATT and CDR2 as SNEGSKA (reference sequence). The CDR3 sequence is 11 residues long. The CDR3 nucleotides are TGCAGTGCGACAGAGGATTATGGCTACACCTTC. This sequence encodes CSATEDYGYTF.

This clonotype was detected many times. V gene TRBV6-1 combines with J gene TRBJ2-2, with TRBD1 matching 10 bases. The germline V gene encodes CDR1 MNHNS and CDR2 SASEGT. V was clipped by 6 bases and J by 6 bases; unmatched bases: 7. The CDR3 totals 15 residues. CDR3 sequence reads: CASSHPGQGPGELFF. The CDR3 DNA reads TGTGCCAGCAGCCATCCGGGACAGGGGCCCGGGGAGCTGTTTTTT.

This clonotype was picked up many times. The chain links TRBV20-1 to TRBJ2-7, with D hard to call. The length of the CDR3 is 14 residues. With 0 bases removed from V and 0 bases from J, the gap between germline ends came to 9 bases. CDR1 and CDR2 (germline): DFQATT, SNEGSKA (reference sequence). This CDR3 reads CSARDPKRSYEQYF. The DNA for the CDR3 is TGCAGTGCTAGAGATCCAAAGCGCTCCTACGAGCAGTACTTC.

The table lists this clonotype with many counts. The V gene is TRBV2, the J gene TRBJ2-3; 13 bases are shared with TRBD2. The V gene end was trimmed by 7 bases and the J gene end by 6 bases; junction bases not matched to a gene: 4. The length of the CDR3 is 14 residues. The germline CDR1 and CDR2 sequences are SNHLY and FYNNEI. In DNA form, the CDR3 reads TGTGCCAGCACGGGACTAGCGGGGCGCGATACGCAGTATTTT. It is translated as CASTGLAGRDTQYF.